These 27 T cell receptor beta chains were all obtained from the same sample, sequenced in a study of T-cell memory formation after mild COVID-19. TCRdb itself ran the 5' RACE reads through MiXCR, one entry per CDR3 protein. The data contain about 400,000 distinct CDR3 sequences, roughly 15% of them singletons. Sequences were obtained from PBMCs or a T cell subset sorted from them (not recorded which). Receptors originate from a man aged 18 to 29 who had mild COVID-19 (a few samples of this study predate the infection). Cell type and time point are not known.

The chain joins TRBV6-2 or TRBV6-3 to TRBJ2-1; D is undetermined. The CDR3 contains 13 residues. V lost 3 bases to trimming and J lost 5 bases, with 8 bases between them. CDR1 is MNHEY, CDR2 SVGEGT, per germline. CDR3 bases: TGTGCCAGCAGTTATTTTTCGAACAATGAGCAGTTCTTC. Its translation: CASSYFSNNEQFF.

This clonotype was recorded a few times. The chain uses TRBV6-5 and TRBJ2-7; 9 nucleotides line up with TRBD1. CDR1 and CDR2 from the germline V gene are MNHEY and SVGAGI. V dropped 7 bases and J dropped 1; count of bases not matched to a gene: 2. The CDR3 is 13 residues long. CDR3 amino acids: CASTGTGSYEQYF. The CDR3 DNA follows: TGTGCCAGCACCGGGACAGGGTCCTACGAGCAGTACTTC.

V and J are TRBV5-1 and TRBJ2-7, with D perhaps TRBD2 (5 bases). The CDR3 is 13 residues long. Trimming removed 0 bases from V and 7 bases from J, with 11 bases in between. Germline CDR1 reads SGHRS; CDR2 reads YFSETQ. The CDR3 protein is CASSLERFEEQYF. The CDR3 DNA sequence: TGCGCCAGCAGCTTGGAGCGGTTTGAGGAGCAGTACTTC.

The DNA of the CDR3 is TGTGCCAGTAGTATGGTGGTTGCAGATACGCAGTATTTT. Amino acids: CASSMVVADTQYF. V gene TRBV19 combines with J gene TRBJ2-3; unclear D gene. Trimming pared 3 bases from V and 4 bases from J, leaving 8 bases between. CDR1 and CDR2 (germline): LNHDA, SQIVND (reference sequence). CDR3 length equals 13 residues.

This chain uses TRBV9 with TRBJ2-2; a weak D match, TRBD2 (5 bases). V lost 4 bases to trimming and J lost 4 bases, with 14 bases between them. Germline lookup yields CDR1 SGDLS and CDR2 YYNGEE. The CDR3 is made up of 15 amino acids. In DNA, the CDR3 is TGTGCCAGCAGCCCTCGTCTAGCACCCACCGGGGAGCTGTTTTTT. This translates into CASSPRLAPTGELFF.

V is TRBV6-5 and J is TRBJ2-2, with 12 bases fitting TRBD1. The CDR3 has 18 amino acids. V was clipped by 2 bases and J by 4 bases; unmatched bases: 8. Per germline, CDR1 MNHEY and CDR2 SVGAGI. For the CDR3, the DNA is TGTGCCAGCAGTTACGATTCCGGGACAGGGGGCCTCACCGGGGAGCTGTTTTTT. As protein: CASSYDSGTGGLTGELFF.

This clonotype showed up just a few times. V and J are TRBV4-2 and TRBJ2-5, with 12 bases fitting TRBD2. Germline-derived CDR1 and CDR2 are LGHNA and YNFKEQ. This CDR3 contains 19 residues. With V trimmed by 6 bases and J by 2 bases, 16 bases remained unmatched. CDR3 amino acids: CASRAGTSGYGRTQETQYF. The CDR3 nucleotides are TGTGCCAGCAGGGCCGGGACTAGCGGGTATGGCAGAACTCAAGAGACCCAGTACTTC.

The chain joins TRBV5-1 to TRBJ1-2; 7 positions match TRBD1. CDR1 SGHRS and CDR2 YFSETQ come from the germline V gene. This CDR3 is 19 amino acids long. J lost 8 bases, V lost 0 bases, and 22 bases had no gene match. CDR3 DNA sequence: TGCGCCAGCAGCTTGGCCGGGACAGCTAATTCAATAAACTATGGCGGCTACACCTTC. As protein: CASSLAGTANSINYGGYTF. The entire variable domain, with the rest obtained from reference TRBV5-1 and TRBJ1-2, is as follows: KAGVTQTPRYLIKTRGQQVTLSCSPISGHRSVSWYQQTPGQGLQFLFEYFSETQRNKGNFPGRFSGRQFSNSRSEMNVSTLELGDSALYLCASSLAGTANSINYGGYTFGSGTRLTVV.

The chain joins TRBV28 to TRBJ2-5; 8 bases are shared with TRBD1. The CDR3 covers 12 residues. Germline lookup yields CDR1 MDHEN and CDR2 SYDVKM. With V trimmed by 8 bases and J by 5 bases, 4 bases remained unmatched. CDR3 loop: CASSTGDETQYF. The CDR3 DNA reads as TGTGCCAGCTCGACAGGGGACGAGACCCAGTACTTC.

This clonotype was detected only a few times. The chain links TRBV3-1 to TRBJ2-1; D gene uncertain. This CDR3 is built from 14 residues. Trimming shortened V by 0 bases and J by 7 bases, and 10 bases separated the two germline ends. CDR1 and CDR2 from the germline V gene are LGHDT and YNNKEL (reference sequence). CDR3 region: CASSQDRVSNEQFF. The CDR3 nucleotides are TGTGCCAGCAGCCAAGATCGGGTCAGTAATGAGCAGTTCTTC.

The J gene is TRBJ2-7, the V gene TRBV7-8, with TRBD1 matching over 10 bases. Looked up from germline, CDR1 is SGHVS and CDR2 is FQNEAQ. V was pared by 5 bases and J by 4 bases, with 11 bases of the junction left unmatched. CDR3 size: 16 residues. CDR3 DNA: TGTGCCAGCAGCCTGCCGGGACAGGGGAGTGGATACGAGCAGTACTTC. It codes for CASSLPGQGSGYEQYF.

The chain joins TRBV6-2 or TRBV6-3 to TRBJ2-2; a weak D match, TRBD1 (5 bases). Germline CDR1 and CDR2: MNHEY and SVGEGT. The CDR3 spans 13 residues. Deletions cut 6 bases from V and 6 bases from J, with 11 bases between. The DNA for the CDR3 is TGTGCCAGCAGCAGACAGTCACCCGGGGAGCTGTTTTTT. Its translation: CASSRQSPGELFF.

The gene calls are TRBV20-1 and TRBJ2-5; D remains ambiguous. Trimming left V 5 bases short and J 5 bases short, with 12 bases between. Germline V lookup: CDR1 DFQATT, CDR2 SNEGSKA (reference sequence). The CDR3 runs 12 residues. CDR3 protein: CSAPGQVETQYF. The CDR3 DNA sequence: TGCAGTGCTCCCGGGCAGGTGGAGACCCAGTACTTC.

V is TRBV12-3 or TRBV12-4 and J is TRBJ2-3, with 10 bases lining up with TRBD1. Trimming at V came to 6 bases and at J to 5 bases, leaving 8 bases not matched to a gene. This CDR3 comprises 15 residues. The CDR3: CASSPGTGVKDTQYF. The CDR3 bases are TGTGCCAGCAGCCCCGGGACAGGGGTGAAAGATACGCAGTATTTT.

V usage is TRBV12-3 or TRBV12-4 and J usage is TRBJ2-4; maybe TRBD2 (5 bases). This CDR3 is 13 amino acids long. Trimming left V 9 bases short and J 0 bases short, with 9 bases between. The CDR3 is CASWRVAKNIQYF. Here the CDR3 DNA reads TGTGCCAGTTGGCGGGTAGCCAAAAACATTCAGTACTTC.

This clonotype was counted a few times. One junction end disagrees with the germline gene, perhaps due to a read error. The CDR3 DNA reads as TGTGCCACCAGCAGTGATGTGGAACAGCCCAGAGATTTT. Its translation is CATSSDVEQPRDF. The V and J genes are TRBV15 and TRBJ1-3, with D unresolved. Per germline, CDR1 LNHNV and CDR2 YYDKDF (reference sequence). This CDR3 comprises 13 residues.

This rearrangement joins TRBV7-9 to TRBJ1-1, with D possibly matching TRBD1 (6 bases). The length of the CDR3 is 14 residues. Germline lookup yields CDR1 SEHNR and CDR2 FQNEAQ (reference sequence). V lost 5 bases to trimming and J lost 8 bases, with 18 bases between them. CDR3 nucleotide sequence: TGTGCCAGCAGCCTGGGTCCGGACAGACAAGAAGCTTTCTTT. This sequence encodes CASSLGPDRQEAFF.

This clonotype was seen ten or more times. The rearrangement uses TRBV5-1 and TRBJ1-5; tentatively, D is TRBD1 (5 bases). Trimming stripped 5 bases from V and 0 bases from J, with 6 bases between. Germline V lookup: CDR1 SGHRS, CDR2 YFSETQ. This CDR3 is built from 13 residues. The CDR3 sequence: CASRQDSNQPQHF. The CDR3 DNA reads as TGCGCCAGCAGACAGGATAGCAATCAGCCCCAGCATTTT.

This chain connects TRBV12-3 or TRBV12-4 to TRBJ2-7; 9 positions match TRBD1. Trimming removed 6 bases from V and 5 bases from J; junction bases left unmatched: 5. The CDR3 is 13 residues long. CDR3 sequence (DNA): TGTGCCAGCAGCTACCGGGACAGGGACGAGCAGTACGTC. This sequence encodes CASSYRDRDEQYV.

V usage is TRBV19 and J usage is TRBJ1-6, with TRBD1 identical over 8 bases. Looked up from germline, CDR1 is LNHDA and CDR2 is SQIVND (reference sequence). V dropped 5 bases and J dropped 9; count of bases not matched to a gene: 15. The CDR3 contains 17 residues. In DNA form, the CDR3 reads TGTGCCAGTAGTTATTGGTCTCCGCGACAGGGGATTTCACCCCTCCACTTT. This codes for CASSYWSPRQGISPLHF.

This chain joins TRBV12-3 or TRBV12-4 and TRBJ1-2; D may be TRBD1 (5 bases). The CDR3 contains 13 residues. Trimming left V 3 bases short and J 10 bases short, with 15 bases between. The CDR3 region is CASSFGLQVDYTF. In DNA form, the CDR3 reads TGTGCCAGCAGTTTTGGTTTACAGGTCGACTACACCTTC.

The chain couples TRBV2 to TRBJ2-7; D is uncertain. V lost 5 bases and J 3 bases, leaving 17 bases between the germline ends. Germline V gene data show CDR1 as SNHLY and CDR2 as FYNNEI. This CDR3 comprises 15 residues. In DNA, the CDR3 is TGTGCCAGCAGTAACGGACCCACCGCTGACTACGAGCAGTACTTC. Translating gives CASSNGPTADYEQYF. Full variable domain (outside the CDR3, taken from reference TRBV2 and TRBJ2-7): EPEVTQTPSHQVTQMGQEVILRCVPISNHLYFYWYRQILGQKVEFLVSFYNNEISEKSEIFDDQFSVERPDGSNFTLKIRSTKLEDSAMYFCASSNGPTADYEQYFGPGTRLTVT.

The rearrangement joins TRBV13 to TRBJ2-1, with D unresolved. V shed 6 bases and J shed 10 bases, with 19 bases lying between them. This CDR3 spans 14 amino acids. CDR1 PRHDT and CDR2 FYEKMQ come from the germline V gene (reference sequence). DNA for the CDR3: TGTGCCAGCAGTCTTGGATCCGCTTGGCGGGAGCAGTTCTTC. Translated, it gives CASSLGSAWREQFF.

The V call is TRBV7-8, the J call TRBJ2-7, with TRBD2 matching 8 bases. CDR3 length: 14 residues. V gave up 5 bases and J gave up 2 bases; unmatched junction bases: 5. Germline V gene sequence: CDR1 SGHVS, CDR2 FQNEAQ. CDR3 loop: CASSPREGPYEQYF. CDR3 nucleotides: TGTGCCAGCAGCCCACGGGAGGGACCCTACGAGCAGTACTTC.

This clonotype has only a few counts. The chain couples TRBV2 to TRBJ2-7; 13 nucleotides agree with TRBD2. CDR1 SNHLY and CDR2 FYNNEI come from the germline V gene. With V trimmed by 7 bases and J by 2 bases, 2 bases remained unmatched. CDR3 length: 14 amino acids. This CDR3 is CASTTSGGAYEQYF. DNA for the CDR3: TGTGCCAGCACTACTAGCGGGGGGGCCTACGAGCAGTACTTC.

The CDR3 protein is CATTGGPQETQYF. For the CDR3, the DNA is TGTGCCACGACAGGGGGCCCCCAAGAGACCCAGTACTTC. The V gene is TRBV12-3 or TRBV12-4, the J gene TRBJ2-5; 10 nucleotides align to TRBD1. Losses at the gene ends were 10 bases for V and 1 base for J; bases not matched to a gene: 3. This CDR3 spans 13 amino acids.

The chain combines TRBV19 with TRBJ2-1; D may correspond to TRBD1 or TRBD2 (5 bases each). Deletions cut 7 bases from V and 0 bases from J, with 16 bases between. CDR3 length: 16 amino acids. Germline-derived CDR1 and CDR2 are LNHDA and SQIVND (reference sequence). The CDR3 region is CASTELGVSSYNEQFF. The CDR3 DNA reads as TGTGCCAGTACCGAATTGGGGGTGAGCTCCTACAATGAGCAGTTCTTC.